This TCR beta chain is from a study of cytomegalovirus exposure and HLA in healthy donors. About the study: A prior analysis found about 110 million unique TCR beta sequences from around 180 million T cells.

V dropped 3 bases and J dropped 6 bases, with 14 bases sitting between them. Germline values: CDR1 MNHNY, CDR2 SVGAGI (reference sequence). This CDR3 spans 14 amino acids. Amplification used 60 Vbeta primers and 13 Jbeta primers. Sequencing used immunoSEQ multiplex PCR; TCRdb keeps in-frame clones, though not all of them. The top ten clones hold 5% to 6% of a sample with 200,000 to 250,000 clones, around 76% of them seen once. The chain carries TRBV6-6 and TRBJ1-1; tentative D call: TRBD1 (6 bases). The sample comprised PBMCs. The sequence was obtained from a woman in her thirties or forties in good health and CMV-seropositive. The CDR3 DNA sequence: TGTGCCAGCAGTTATTCCGACAGGCGGGCTGAAGCTTTCTTT. The encoded protein is CASSYSDRRAEAFF.